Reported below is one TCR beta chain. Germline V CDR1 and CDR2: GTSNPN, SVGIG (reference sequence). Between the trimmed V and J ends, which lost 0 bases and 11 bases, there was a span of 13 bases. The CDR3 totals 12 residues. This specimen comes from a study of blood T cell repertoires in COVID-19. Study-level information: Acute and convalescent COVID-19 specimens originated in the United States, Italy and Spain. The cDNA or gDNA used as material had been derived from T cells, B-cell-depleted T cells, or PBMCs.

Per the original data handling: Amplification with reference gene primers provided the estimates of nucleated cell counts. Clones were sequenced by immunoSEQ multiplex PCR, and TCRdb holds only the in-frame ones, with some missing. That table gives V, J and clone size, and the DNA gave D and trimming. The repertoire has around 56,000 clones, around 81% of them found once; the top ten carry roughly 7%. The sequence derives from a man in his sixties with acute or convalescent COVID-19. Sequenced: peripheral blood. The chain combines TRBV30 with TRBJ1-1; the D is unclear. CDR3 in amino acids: CAWSVQRERAFF. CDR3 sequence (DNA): TGTGCCTGGAGTGTACAACGGGAAAGGGCTTTCTTT.